The clone carrying this TCR beta chain has just a few counts. The antigen remains undetermined. Germline V gene sequence: CDR1 SEHNR, CDR2 FQNEAQ (reference sequence). The CDR3 has 16 amino acids. V shed 1 base, J shed 3 bases, and the junction held 6 bases outside the gene matches. The data were taken from a study of T-cell memory formation after mild COVID-19. Study results and limitations: For second-wave clones that peaked at day 37, SARS-CoV-2 specificity went unverified. The CD4+ clones that contracted clustered mainly within CM and EM, and the CD8+ clones concentrated in EMRA.

TCRdb redid the calling of the 5' RACE reads with MiXCR, one entry per CDR3 protein. The data contain roughly 340,000 distinct CDR3 sequences, less than 20% of them singletons. The chain couples TRBV7-9 to TRBJ1-2, with 9 nucleotides matching TRBD1. This TCR derives from a man aged 18-30 years who had mild COVID-19 (a few samples of this study predate the infection). Cell type and time point are not known. Material: PBMCs or a T cell subset sorted from them (not recorded which). CDR3 residues: CASSLVSDRGHYGYTF. In nucleotides, the CDR3 is TGTGCCAGCAGCTTAGTTTCGGACAGGGGCCACTATGGCTACACCTTC.